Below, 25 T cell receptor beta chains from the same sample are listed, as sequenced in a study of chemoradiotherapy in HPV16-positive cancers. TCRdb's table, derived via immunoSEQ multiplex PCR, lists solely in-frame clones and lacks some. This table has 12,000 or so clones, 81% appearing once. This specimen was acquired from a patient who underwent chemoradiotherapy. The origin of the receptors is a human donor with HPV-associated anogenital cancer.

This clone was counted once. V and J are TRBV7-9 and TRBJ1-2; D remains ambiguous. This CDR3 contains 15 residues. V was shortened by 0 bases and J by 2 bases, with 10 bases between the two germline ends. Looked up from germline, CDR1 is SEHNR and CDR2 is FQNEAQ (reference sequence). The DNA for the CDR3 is TGTGCCAGCAGCTTAGCGATCACCGGCAACTATGGCTACACCTTC. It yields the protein CASSLAITGNYGYTF. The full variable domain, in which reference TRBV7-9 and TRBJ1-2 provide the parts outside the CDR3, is DTGVSQNPRHKITKRGQNVTFRCDPISEHNRLYWYRQTLGQGPEFLTYFQNEAQLEKSRLLSDRFSAERPKGSFSTLEIQRTEQGDSAMYLCASSLAITGNYGYTFGSGTRLTVV.

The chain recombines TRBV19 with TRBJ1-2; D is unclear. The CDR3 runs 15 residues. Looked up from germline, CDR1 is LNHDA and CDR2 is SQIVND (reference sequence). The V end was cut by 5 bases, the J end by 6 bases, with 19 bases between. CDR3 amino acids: CASSVGDGVLHGYTF. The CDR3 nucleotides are TGTGCCAGTAGTGTAGGTGATGGGGTTCTCCATGGCTACACCTTC.

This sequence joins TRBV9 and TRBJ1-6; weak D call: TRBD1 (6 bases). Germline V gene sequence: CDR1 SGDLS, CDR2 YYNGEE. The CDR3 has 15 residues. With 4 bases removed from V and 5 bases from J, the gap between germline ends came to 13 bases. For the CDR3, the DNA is TGTGCCAGCAGCCTGGACAGTGACCATAATTCACCCCTCCACTTT. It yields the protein CASSLDSDHNSPLHF.

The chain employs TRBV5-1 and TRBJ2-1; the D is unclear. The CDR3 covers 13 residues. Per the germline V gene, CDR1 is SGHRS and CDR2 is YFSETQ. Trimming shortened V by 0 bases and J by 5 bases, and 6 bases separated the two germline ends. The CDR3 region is CASSLGRDNEQFF. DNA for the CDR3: TGCGCCAGCAGCTTGGGACGGGACAATGAGCAGTTCTTC.

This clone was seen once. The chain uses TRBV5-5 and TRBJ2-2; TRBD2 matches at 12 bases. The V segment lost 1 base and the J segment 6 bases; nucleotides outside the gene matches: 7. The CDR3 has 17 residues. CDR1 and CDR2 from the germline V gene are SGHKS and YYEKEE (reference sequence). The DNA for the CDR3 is TGTGCCAGCAGCTTGTTCCTAGCGGGGGGGAGAGCCGGGGAGCTGTTTTTT. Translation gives CASSLFLAGGRAGELFF.

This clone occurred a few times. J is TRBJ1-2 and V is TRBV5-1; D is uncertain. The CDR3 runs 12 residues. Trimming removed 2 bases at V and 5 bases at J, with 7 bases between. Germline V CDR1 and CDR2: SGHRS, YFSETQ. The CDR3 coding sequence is TGCGCCAGCAGCTTTGAGGGATATGGCTACACCTTC. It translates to CASSFEGYGYTF.

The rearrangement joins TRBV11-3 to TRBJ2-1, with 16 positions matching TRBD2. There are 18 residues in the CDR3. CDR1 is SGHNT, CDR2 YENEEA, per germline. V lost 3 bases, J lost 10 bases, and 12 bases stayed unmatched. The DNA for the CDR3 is TGTGCCAGCAGCTTGTCGGGACTAGCGGGGGGGAGGAGTCGGGAGCAGTTCTTC. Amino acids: CASSLSGLAGGRSREQFF.

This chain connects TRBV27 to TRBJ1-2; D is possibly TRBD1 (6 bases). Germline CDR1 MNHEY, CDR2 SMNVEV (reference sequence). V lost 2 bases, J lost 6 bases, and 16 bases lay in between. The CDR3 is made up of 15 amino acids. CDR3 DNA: TGTGCCAGCAGTTTAACGACAGGCGATACCGATGGCTACACCTTC. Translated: CASSLTTGDTDGYTF.

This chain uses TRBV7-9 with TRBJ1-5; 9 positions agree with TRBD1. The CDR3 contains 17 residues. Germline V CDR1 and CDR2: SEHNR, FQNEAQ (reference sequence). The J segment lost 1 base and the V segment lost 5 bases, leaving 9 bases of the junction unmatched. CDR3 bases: TGTGCCAGCAGCCACAGCGACGACAGGGGGAGCAATCAGCCCCAGCATTTT. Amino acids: CASSHSDDRGSNQPQHF.

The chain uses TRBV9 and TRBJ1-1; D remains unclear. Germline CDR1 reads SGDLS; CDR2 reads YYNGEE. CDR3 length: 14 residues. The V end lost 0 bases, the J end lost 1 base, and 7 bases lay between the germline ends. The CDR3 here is CASSVAGENTEAFF. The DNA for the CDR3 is TGTGCCAGCAGCGTAGCCGGGGAGAACACTGAAGCTTTCTTT.

The CDR3 sequence: CAWEPSGDPPHEQFF. The DNA of the CDR3 is TGTGCCTGGGAGCCCTCGGGGGATCCCCCCCATGAGCAGTTCTTC. The chain links TRBV30 to TRBJ2-1, with D perhaps matching TRBD2 (6 bases). CDR1 is GTSNPN, CDR2 SVGIG, per germline (reference sequence). The CDR3 runs 15 residues. The V end lost 5 bases, the J end lost 8 bases, and 22 bases lay between the germline ends.

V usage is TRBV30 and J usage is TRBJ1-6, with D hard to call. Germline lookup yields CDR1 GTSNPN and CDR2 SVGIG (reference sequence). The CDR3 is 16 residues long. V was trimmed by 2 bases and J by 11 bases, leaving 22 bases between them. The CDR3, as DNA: TGTGCCTGGAGTCCACCGGGTTTTAGGGATTCTCCACCCCTCCACTTT. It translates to CAWSPPGFRDSPPLHF.

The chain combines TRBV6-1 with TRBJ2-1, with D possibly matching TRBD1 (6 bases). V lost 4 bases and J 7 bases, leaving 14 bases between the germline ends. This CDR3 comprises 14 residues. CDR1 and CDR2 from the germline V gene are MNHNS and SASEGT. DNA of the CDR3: TGTGCCAGCAGTGTGAGCCAGGGGCGAAATGAGCAGTTCTTC. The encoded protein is CASSVSQGRNEQFF.

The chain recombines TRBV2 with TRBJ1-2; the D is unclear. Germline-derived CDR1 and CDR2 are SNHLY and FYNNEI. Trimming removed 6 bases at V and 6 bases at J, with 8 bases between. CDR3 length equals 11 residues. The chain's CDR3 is CASSVIHGYTF. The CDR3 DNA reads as TGTGCCAGCAGCGTGATACATGGCTACACCTTC.

CDR3 loop: CASSSGLGRGTGELFF. The CDR3 DNA is TGTGCCAGCAGCTCGGGACTAGGGCGTGGCACCGGGGAGCTGTTTTTT. The chain links TRBV7-8 to TRBJ2-2; 8 nucleotides line up with TRBD2. The CDR3 consists of 16 residues. CDR1 SGHVS and CDR2 FQNEAQ come from the germline V gene. V shed 4 bases, J shed 4 bases, and the junction held 8 bases outside the gene matches.

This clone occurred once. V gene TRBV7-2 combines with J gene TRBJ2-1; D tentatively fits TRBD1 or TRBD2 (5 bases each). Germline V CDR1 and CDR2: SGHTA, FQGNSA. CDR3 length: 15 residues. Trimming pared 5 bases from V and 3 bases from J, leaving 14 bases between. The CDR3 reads CASSEGPQDYNEQFF. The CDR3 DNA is TGTGCCAGCAGCGAGGGACCCCAAGACTACAATGAGCAGTTCTTC. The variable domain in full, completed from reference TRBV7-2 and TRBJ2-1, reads GAGVSQSPSNKVTEKGKDVELRCDPISGHTALYWYRQSLGQGLEFLIYFQGNSAPDKSGLPSDRFSAERTGGSVSTLTIQRTQQEDSAVYLCASSEGPQDYNEQFFGPGTRLTVL.

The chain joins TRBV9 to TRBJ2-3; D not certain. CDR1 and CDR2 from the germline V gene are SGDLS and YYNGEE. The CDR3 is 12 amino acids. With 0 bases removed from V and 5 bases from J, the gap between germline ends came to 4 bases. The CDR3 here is CASSVDQDTQYF. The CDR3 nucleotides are TGTGCCAGCAGCGTAGATCAAGATACGCAGTATTTT.

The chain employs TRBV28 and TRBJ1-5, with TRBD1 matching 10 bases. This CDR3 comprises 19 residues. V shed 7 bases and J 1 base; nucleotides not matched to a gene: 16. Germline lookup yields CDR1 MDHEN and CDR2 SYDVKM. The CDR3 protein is CASNGGDRGPKGSNQPQHF. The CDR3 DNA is TGTGCCAGCAATGGGGGGGACAGGGGCCCCAAGGGGAGCAATCAGCCCCAGCATTTT.

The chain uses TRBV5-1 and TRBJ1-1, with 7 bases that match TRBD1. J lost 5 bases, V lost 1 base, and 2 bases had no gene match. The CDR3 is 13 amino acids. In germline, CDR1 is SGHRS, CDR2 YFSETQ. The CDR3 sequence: CASSLQGGTEAFF. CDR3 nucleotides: TGCGCCAGCAGCTTGCAGGGGGGGACTGAAGCTTTCTTT.

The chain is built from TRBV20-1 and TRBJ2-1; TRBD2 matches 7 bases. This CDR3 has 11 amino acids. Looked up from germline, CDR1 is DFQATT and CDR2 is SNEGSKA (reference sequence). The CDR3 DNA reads TGCAGCGATTCCGGCGGGGGTGAGCAGTTCTTC. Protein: CSDSGGGEQFF.

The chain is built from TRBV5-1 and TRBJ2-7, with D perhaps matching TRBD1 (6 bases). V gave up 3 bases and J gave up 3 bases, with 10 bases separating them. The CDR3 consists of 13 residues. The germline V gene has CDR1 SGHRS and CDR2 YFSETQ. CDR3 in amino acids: CASSSGQHYEQYF. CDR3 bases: TGCGCCAGCAGCTCTGGACAGCACTACGAGCAGTACTTC.

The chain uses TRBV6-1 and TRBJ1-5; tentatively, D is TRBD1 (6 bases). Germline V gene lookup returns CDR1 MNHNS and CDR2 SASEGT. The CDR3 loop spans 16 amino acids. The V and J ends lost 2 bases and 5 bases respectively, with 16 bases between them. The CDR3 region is CASSESPGTLDQPQHF. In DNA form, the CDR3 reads TGTGCCAGCAGTGAATCCCCCGGGACACTTGATCAGCCCCAGCATTTT.

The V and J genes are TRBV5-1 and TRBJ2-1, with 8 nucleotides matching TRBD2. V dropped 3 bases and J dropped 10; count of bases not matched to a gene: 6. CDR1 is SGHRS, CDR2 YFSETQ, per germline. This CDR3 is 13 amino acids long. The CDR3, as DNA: TGCGCCAGCAGCTCAGTGACTAGCGACGAGCAGTTCTTC. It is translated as CASSSVTSDEQFF.

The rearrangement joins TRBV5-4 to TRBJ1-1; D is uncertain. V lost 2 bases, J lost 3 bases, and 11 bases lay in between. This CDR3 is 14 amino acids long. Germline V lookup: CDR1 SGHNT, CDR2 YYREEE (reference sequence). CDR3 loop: CASSLRNRDTEAFF. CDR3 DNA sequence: TGTGCCAGCAGCTTAAGGAATCGGGACACTGAAGCTTTCTTT.

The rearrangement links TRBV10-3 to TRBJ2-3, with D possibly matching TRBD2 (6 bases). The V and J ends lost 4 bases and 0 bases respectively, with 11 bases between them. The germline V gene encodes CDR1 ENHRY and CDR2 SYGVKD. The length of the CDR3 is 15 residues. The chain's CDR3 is CAISGIAVSTDTQYF. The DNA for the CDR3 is TGTGCCATCAGTGGGATAGCGGTGAGCACAGATACGCAGTATTTT.